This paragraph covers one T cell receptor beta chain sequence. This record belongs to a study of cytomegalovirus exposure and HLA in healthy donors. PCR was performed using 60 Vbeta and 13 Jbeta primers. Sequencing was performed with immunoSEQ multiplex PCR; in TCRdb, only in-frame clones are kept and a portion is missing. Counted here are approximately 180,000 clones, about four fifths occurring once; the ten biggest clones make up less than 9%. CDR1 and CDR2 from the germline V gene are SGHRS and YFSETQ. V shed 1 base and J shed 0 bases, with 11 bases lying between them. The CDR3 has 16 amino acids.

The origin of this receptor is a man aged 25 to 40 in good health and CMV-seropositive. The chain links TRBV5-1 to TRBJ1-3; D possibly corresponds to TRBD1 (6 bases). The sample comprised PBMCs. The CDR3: CASSLTGILSGNTIYF. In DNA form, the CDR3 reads TGCGCCAGCAGCTTGACAGGGATCCTCTCTGGAAACACCATATATTTT.